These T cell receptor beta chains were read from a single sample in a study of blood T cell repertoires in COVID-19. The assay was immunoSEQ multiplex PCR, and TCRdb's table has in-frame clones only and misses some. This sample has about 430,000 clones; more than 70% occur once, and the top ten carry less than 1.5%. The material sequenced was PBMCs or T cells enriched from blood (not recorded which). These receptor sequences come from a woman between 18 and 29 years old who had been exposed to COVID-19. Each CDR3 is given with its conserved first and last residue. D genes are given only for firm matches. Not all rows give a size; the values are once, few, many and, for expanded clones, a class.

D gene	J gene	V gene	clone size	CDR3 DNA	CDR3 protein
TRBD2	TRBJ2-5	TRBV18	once	TGTGCCAGCTCAAGCACTAGCGGGAGTCTCCAAGAGACCCAGTACTTC	CASSSTSGSLQETQYF
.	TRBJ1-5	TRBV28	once	TGTGCCAGCAGTCTTCCCCGAGAGGTGAGCAATCAGCCCCAGCATTTT	CASSLPREVSNQPQHF
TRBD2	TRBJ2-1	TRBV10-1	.	TGCGCCAGCAGTGTATCACTAGCGGGGAACAATGAGCAGTTCTTC	CASSVSLAGNNEQFF
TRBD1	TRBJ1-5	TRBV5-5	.	TGTGCCAGCAGCTTGGACCCGACAGGGTACCAGCCCCAGCATTTT	CASSLDPTGYQPQHF
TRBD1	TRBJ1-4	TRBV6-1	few	TGTGCCAGCAGTGAGAAGTGGGGGACAGGGGAAAAACTGTTTTTT	CASSEKWGTGEKLFF
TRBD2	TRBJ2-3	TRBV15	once	TGTGCCACCAGCCCAGGGCGGGGGGCGATGATCGCAGATACGCAGTATTTT	CATSPGRGAMIADTQYF
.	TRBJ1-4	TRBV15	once	TGTGCCACCAGCCGGCTCCAAGGTTGGAGGGATGAAAAACTGTTTTTT	CATSRLQGWRDEKLFF
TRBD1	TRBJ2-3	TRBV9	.	TGTGCCAGCAGCGTAAGCCGGGACAGGCTTACTAGCACAGATACGCAGTATTTT	CASSVSRDRLTSTDTQYF
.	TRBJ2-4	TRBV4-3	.	TGCGCCAGCAGCCAAGATTTCAGCGGATTAAACATTCAGTACTTC	CASSQDFSGLNIQYF
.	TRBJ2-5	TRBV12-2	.	TGTGCAAGTCGCTCGACAGGGCCGGGGGAGACCCAGTACTTC	CASRSTGPGETQYF
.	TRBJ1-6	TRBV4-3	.	TGCGCCAGCAGCCAAGAGGCGAGGACTTATAATTCACCCCTCCACTTT	CASSQEARTYNSPLHF
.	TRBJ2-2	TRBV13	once	TGTGCCAGCACCTTGGGACTTTCGAACACCGGGGAGCTGTTTTTT	CASTLGLSNTGELFF
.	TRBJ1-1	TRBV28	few	TGTGCCAGCAGTTTTGCGACAGAGAACACTGAAGCTTTCTTT	CASSFATENTEAFF
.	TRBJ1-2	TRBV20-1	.	TGCAGTGCTGGACAGATCTATGGCTACACCTTC	CSAGQIYGYTF